This paragraph reports one TCR beta chain. Its antigen is unknown. Base qualities are not at hand, and no much larger clone is one base apart. Receptors were amplified or captured by the immunoSEQ multiplex PCR assay. TCRdb mirrors the immuneACCESS table, restricted to in-frame sequences. Some clones are absent from its copies; in checked studies, under half trace to an unresolved V gene, and the reason for the others is unknown. The sample yields approximately 52,000 clones; roughly 77% were counted once. 2% to 3% of the sample comes from the top ten. This record belongs to a study of radiotherapy plus CTLA-4 blockade in lung cancer (dated by TCRdb to 2017 to 2018). Describing the broader study: Among enrolled patients, under 20% had an objective response and 31% reached disease control. The investigation overall reported the following: After treatment with radiotherapy and ipilimumab, TCR clones that originated in tumors expanded in peripheral blood. The strongest predictors of response, as reported, were early dynamic changes in blood T cell clones along with a rise in serum interferon-beta after radiation.

The study evaluated CTLA-4 blockade (ipilimumab) given together with focal radiation therapy in patients who had chemo-refractory metastatic non-small-cell lung cancer. Taken from the germline V gene (reference sequence), the CDR1 and CDR2 loops are LNHDA and SQIVND. V is reduced by 3 bases and J by 5 bases, leaving a spacing of 11 bases between them. The CDR3, from cysteine to phenylalanine, totals 15 residues. Only the CDR3 portion is preserved as DNA: 45 bases, with reading frame beginning at the first base. The sequence joins TRBV19 to TRBJ1-6; the D region possibly corresponds to TRBD1 (5 bases align). This sample comprised peripheral blood, obtained from a patient treated with radiotherapy plus ipilimumab. The TCR sequence derives from a human donor with non-small cell lung cancer whose response to radiotherapy plus ipilimumab could not be evaluated. The CDR3: CASSIQGGDNSPLHF. At the DNA level, the sequence is TGTGCCAGTAGTATCCAGGGCGGGGATAATTCACCCCTCCACTTT.